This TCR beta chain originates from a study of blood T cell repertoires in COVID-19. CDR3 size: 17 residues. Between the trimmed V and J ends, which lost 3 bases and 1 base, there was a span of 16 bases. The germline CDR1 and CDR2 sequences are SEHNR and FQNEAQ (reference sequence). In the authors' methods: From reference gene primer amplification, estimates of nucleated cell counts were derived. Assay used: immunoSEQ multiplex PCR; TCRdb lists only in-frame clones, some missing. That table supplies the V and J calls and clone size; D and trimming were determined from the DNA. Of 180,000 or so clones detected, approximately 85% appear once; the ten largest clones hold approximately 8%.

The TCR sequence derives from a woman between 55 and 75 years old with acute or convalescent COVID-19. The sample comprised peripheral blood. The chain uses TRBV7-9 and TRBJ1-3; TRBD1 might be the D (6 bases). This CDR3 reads CASSLFGRGVSGNTIYF. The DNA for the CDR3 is TGTGCCAGCAGCTTGTTCGGCAGGGGAGTTTCTGGAAACACCATATATTTT.